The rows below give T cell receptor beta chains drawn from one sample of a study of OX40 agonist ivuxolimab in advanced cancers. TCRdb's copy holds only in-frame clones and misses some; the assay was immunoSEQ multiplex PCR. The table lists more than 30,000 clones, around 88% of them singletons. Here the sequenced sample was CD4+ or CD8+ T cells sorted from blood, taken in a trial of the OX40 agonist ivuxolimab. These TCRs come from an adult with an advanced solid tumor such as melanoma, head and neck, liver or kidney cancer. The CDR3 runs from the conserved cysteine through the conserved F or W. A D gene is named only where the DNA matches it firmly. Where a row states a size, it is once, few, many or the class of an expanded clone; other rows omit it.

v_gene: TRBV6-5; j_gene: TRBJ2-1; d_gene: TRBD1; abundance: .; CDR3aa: CASSTGQGRANEQFF; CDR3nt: TGTGCCAGCAGCACCGGACAGGGAAGAGCCAATGAGCAGTTCTTC
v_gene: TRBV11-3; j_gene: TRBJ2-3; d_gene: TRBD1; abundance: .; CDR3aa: CASSSRQGRTDTQYF; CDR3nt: TGTGCCAGCAGCTCGAGACAGGGGCGCACAGATACGCAGTATTTT
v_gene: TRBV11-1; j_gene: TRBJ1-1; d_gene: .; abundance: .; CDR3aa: CASSPTGTEAFF; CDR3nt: TGTGCCAGCAGCCCAACGGGCACTGAAGCTTTCTTT
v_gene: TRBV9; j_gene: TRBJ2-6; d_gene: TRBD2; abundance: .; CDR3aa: CASSAGRGSGANVLTF; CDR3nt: TGTGCCAGCAGCGCGGGGAGGGGCTCTGGGGCCAACGTCCTGACTTTC
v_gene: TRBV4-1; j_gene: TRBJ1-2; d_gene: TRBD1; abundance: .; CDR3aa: CASSQRDRGGYGYTF; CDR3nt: TGCGCCAGCAGCCAGAGGGACAGGGGAGGGTATGGCTACACCTTC
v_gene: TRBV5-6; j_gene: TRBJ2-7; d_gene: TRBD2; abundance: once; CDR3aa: CASSLGLAGGLAEQYF; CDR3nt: TGTGCCAGCAGCTTGGGCCTAGCGGGAGGGCTCGCGGAGCAGTACTTC
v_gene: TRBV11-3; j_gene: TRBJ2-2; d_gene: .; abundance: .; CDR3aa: CASSHDRDGGLNTGELFF; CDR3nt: TGTGCCAGCAGCCACGACAGGGACGGGGGACTGAACACCGGGGAGCTGTTTTTT
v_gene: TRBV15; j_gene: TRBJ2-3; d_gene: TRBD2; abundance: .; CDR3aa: CATSRDHAGGADTQYF; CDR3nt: TGTGCCACCAGCAGAGATCACGCGGGAGGGGCAGATACGCAGTATTTT
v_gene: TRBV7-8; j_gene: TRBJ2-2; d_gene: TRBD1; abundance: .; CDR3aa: CASSPWDRENTGELFF; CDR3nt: TGTGCCAGCAGCCCCTGGGACAGGGAGAACACCGGGGAGCTGTTTTTT
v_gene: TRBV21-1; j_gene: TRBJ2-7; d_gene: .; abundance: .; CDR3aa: CASSKLGTGIFGQYF; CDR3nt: TGTGCCAGCAGCAAACTGGGGACAGGGATTTTTGGGCAGTACTTC
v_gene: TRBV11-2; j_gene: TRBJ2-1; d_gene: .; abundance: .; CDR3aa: CASSVQDNEQFF; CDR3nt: TGTGCCAGCAGCGTTCAAGACAATGAGCAGTTCTTC
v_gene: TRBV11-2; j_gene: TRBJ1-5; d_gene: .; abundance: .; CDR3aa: CASSLEYSNQPQHF; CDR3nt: TGTGCCAGCAGCTTAGAATATAGCAATCAGCCCCAGCATTTT
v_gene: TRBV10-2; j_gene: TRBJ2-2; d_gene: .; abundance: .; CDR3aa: CASNDPQTGELFF; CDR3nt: TGCGCCAGCAATGACCCGCAGACCGGGGAGCTGTTTTTT
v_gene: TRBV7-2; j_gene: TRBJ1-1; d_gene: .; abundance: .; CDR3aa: CASSWGGEGTEAFF; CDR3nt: TGTGCCAGCAGCTGGGGAGGGGAAGGCACTGAAGCTTTCTTT
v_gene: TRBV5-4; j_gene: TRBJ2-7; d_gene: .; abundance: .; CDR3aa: CASSLGLTYEQYF; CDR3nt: TGTGCCAGCAGCTTGGGCCTTACCTACGAGCAGTACTTC
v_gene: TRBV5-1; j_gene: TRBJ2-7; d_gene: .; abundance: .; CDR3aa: CASSLGRAREQYF; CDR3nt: TGCGCCAGCAGCTTGGGCAGGGCTCGTGAGCAGTACTTC
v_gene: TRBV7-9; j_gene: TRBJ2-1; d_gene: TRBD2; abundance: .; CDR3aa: CASSLLAGVRNEQFF; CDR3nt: TGTGCCAGCAGCTTACTAGCGGGAGTTCGCAATGAGCAGTTCTTC
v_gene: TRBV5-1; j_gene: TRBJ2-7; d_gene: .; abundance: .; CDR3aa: CASSVGRGSYEQYF; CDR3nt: TGCGCCAGTTCTGTAGGCAGGGGCTCCTACGAGCAGTACTTC
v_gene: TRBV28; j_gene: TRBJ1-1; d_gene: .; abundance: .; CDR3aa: CASSRWEGAEAFF; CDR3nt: TGTGCCAGCAGCCGATGGGAGGGAGCCGAAGCTTTCTTT
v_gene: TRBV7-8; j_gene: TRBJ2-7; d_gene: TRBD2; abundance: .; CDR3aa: CASSLSGRSDEQYF; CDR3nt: TGTGCCAGCAGTCTTAGCGGGAGATCGGACGAGCAGTACTTC
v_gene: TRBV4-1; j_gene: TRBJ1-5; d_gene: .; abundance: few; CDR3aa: CASSKTDINQPQHF; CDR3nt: TGCGCCAGCAGTAAGACAGATATCAATCAGCCCCAGCATTTT
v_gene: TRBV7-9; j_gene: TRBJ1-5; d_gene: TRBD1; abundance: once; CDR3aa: CASSLGQGVQPQHF; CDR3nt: TGTGCCAGCAGCTTAGGACAGGGGGTTCAGCCCCAGCATTTT
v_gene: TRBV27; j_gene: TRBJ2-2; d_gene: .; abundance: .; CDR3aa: CASSPGNTGELFF; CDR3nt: TGTGCCAGCAGCCCTGGGAACACCGGGGAGCTGTTTTTT
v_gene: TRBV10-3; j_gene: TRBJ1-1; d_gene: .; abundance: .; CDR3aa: CAISTGGVTEAFF; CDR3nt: TGTGCCATCAGTACCGGGGGGGTAACTGAAGCTTTCTTT
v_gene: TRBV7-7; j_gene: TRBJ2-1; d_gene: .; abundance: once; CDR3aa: CASSSIGNEQFF; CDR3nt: TGTGCCAGCAGCTCAATAGGGAATGAGCAGTTCTTC
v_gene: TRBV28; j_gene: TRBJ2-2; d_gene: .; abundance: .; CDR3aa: CASSFRAANTGELFF; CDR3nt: TGTGCCAGCAGTTTCCGGGCAGCGAACACCGGGGAGCTGTTTTTT
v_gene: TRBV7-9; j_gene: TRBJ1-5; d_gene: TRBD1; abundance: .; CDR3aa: CASSRTGSNQPQHF; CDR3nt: TGTGCCAGCAGCCGGACAGGGAGCAATCAGCCCCAGCATTTT
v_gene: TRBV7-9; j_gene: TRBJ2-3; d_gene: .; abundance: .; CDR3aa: CASSLVQGGTDTQYF; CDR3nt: TGTGCCAGCAGCTTAGTACAGGGCGGAACAGATACGCAGTATTTT
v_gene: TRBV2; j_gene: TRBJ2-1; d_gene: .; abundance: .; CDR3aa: CASSGTGTMMDEQFF; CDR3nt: TGTGCCAGCAGCGGCACCGGGACCATGATGGATGAGCAGTTCTTC
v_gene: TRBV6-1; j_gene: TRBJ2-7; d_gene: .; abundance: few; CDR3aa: CASTLGLHYEQYF; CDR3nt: TGTGCCAGCACCTTGGGACTGCACTACGAGCAGTACTTC
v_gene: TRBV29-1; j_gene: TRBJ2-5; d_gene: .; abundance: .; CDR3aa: CSVVYRETQYF; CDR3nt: TGCAGCGTTGTTTACCGGGAGACCCAGTACTTC
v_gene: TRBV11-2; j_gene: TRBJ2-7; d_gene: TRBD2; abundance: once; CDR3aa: CASSLVLAELYEQYF; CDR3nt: TGTGCCAGCAGCTTAGTACTAGCGGAACTTTACGAGCAGTACTTC
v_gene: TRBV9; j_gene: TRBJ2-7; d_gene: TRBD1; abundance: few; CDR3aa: CASSVEGTAYEQYF; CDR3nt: TGTGCCAGCAGCGTAGAAGGGACAGCCTACGAGCAGTACTTC
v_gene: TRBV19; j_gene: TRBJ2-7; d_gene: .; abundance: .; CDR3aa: CASSIGGGTYEQYF; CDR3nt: TGTGCCAGTAGTATCGGTGGGGGAACCTACGAGCAGTACTTC
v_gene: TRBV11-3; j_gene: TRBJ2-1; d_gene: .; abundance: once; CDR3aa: CASSLEGRPGYEQFF; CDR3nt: TGTGCCAGCAGCTTAGAGGGGCGGCCTGGCTATGAGCAGTTCTTC
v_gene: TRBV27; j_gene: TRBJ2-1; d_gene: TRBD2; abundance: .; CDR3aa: CASSFWREGNEQFF; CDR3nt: TGTGCCAGCAGTTTCTGGCGGGAGGGTAATGAGCAGTTCTTC
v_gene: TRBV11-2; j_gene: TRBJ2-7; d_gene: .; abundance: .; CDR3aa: CASSLAPQGYEQYF; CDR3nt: TGTGCCAGCAGCTTAGCCCCCCAGGGCTACGAGCAGTACTTC
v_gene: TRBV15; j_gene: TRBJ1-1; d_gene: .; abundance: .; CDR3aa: CATSRSEHTEAFF; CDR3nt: TGTGCCACCAGCAGATCAGAGCACACTGAAGCTTTCTTT
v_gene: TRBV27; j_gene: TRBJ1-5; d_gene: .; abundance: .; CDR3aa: CASREAGFRQPQHF; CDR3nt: TGTGCCAGCAGAGAGGCGGGGTTCCGACAGCCCCAGCATTTT
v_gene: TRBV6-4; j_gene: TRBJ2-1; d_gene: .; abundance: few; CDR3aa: CASSDRANNEQFF; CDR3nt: TGTGCCAGCAGTGACAGGGCAAACAATGAGCAGTTCTTC